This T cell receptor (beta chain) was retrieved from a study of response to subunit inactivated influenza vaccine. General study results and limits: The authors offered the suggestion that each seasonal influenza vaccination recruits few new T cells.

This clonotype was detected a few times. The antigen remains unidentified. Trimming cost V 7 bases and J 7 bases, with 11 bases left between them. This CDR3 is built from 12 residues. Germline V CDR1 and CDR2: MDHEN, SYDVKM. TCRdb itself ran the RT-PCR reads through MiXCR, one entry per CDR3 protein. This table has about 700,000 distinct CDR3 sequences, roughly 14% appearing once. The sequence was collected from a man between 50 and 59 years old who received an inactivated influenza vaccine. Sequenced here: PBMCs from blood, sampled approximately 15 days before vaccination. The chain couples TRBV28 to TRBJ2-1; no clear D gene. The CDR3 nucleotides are TGTGCCAGCAAAGCTGCGGAGAATGAGCAGTTCTTC. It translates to CASKAAENEQFF.